This TCR beta chain emerged from a study of CD8 T cells in ankylosing spondylitis. Findings of the study overall: It appeared that ankylosing spondylitis blood was characterized by a TCR beta motif of several highly homologous variants.

In making TCR beta libraries, quantitative 5'-RACE with molecular barcodes was used. Each CDR3 protein is one row after TCRdb ran MiXCR on the 5' RACE reads. This table holds fewer than 500,000 distinct CDR3 sequences, about 24% found once. This clonotype was detected once. Its antigen is still unknown. The clonotype comes from a male donor with ankylosing spondylitis. The sample taken for sequencing was blood, either unsorted or a sorted T cell fraction (not recorded which).

The CDR3 DNA sequence: TGCGCCAGCAGCTTGGATTTGGGGGACTATGGCTACACCTTC. Its translation is CASSLDLGDYGYTF. The chain has TRBV5-1 and TRBJ1-2, with a possible D match to TRBD1 (5 bases). In germline, CDR1 is SGHRS, CDR2 YFSETQ. CDR3 length equals 14 residues. Trimming removed 0 bases from V and 3 bases from J, with 9 bases in between. Variable domain in full (rest from reference TRBV5-1 and TRBJ1-2): KAGVTQTPRYLIKTRGQQVTLSCSPISGHRSVSWYQQTPGQGLQFLFEYFSETQRNKGNFPGRFSGRQFSNSRSEMNVSTLELGDSALYLCASSLDLGDYGYTFGSGTRLTVV.